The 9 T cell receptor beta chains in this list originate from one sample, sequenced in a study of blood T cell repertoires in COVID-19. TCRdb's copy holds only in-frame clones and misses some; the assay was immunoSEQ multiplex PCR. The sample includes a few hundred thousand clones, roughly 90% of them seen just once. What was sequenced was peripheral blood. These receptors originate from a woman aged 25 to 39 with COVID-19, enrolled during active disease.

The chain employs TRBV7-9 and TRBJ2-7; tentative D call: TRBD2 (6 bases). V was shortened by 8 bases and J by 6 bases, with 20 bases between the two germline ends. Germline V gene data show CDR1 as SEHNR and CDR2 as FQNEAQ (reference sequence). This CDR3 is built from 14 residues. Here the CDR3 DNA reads TGTGCCAGCGAGGCGGCAGGAGGGCTTCGCGAGCAGTACTTC. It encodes CASEAAGGLREQYF.

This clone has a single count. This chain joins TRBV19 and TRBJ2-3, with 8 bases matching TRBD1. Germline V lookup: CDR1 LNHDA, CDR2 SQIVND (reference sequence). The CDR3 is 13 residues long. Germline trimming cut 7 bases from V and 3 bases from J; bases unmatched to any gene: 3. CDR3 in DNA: TGTGCCAGTAACAGGGGGAGTACAGATACGCAGTATTTT. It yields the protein CASNRGSTDTQYF.

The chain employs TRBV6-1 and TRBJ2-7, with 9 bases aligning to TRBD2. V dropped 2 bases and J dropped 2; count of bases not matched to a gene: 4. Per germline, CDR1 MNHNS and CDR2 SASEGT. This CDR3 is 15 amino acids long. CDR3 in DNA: TGTGCCAGCAGTGAATGGTCTAGCGGGGCCTACGAGCAGTACTTC. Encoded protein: CASSEWSSGAYEQYF.

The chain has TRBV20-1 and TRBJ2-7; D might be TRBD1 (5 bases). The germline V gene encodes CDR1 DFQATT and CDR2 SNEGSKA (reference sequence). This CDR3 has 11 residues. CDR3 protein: CTGQGSYEQYF. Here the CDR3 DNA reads TGCACCGGCCAGGGCTCCTACGAGCAGTACTTC.

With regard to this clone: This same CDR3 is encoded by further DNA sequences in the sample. The CDR3 region is CASSQARDRRYEQYF. The CDR3 bases are TGCGCCAGCAGCCAAGCCCGGGACAGGCGCTACGAGCAGTACTTC. The rearrangement joins TRBV4-1 to TRBJ2-7; TRBD1 matches 8 bases. Germline V CDR1 and CDR2: MGHRA, YSYEKL. The V and J ends lost 1 base and 3 bases, in that order; junction bases with no gene match: 5. This CDR3 is built from 15 residues.

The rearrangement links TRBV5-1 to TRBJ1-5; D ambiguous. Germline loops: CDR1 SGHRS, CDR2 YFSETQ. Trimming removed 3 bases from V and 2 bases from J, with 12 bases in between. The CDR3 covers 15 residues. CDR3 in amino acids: CASSSSSGGNQPQHF. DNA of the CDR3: TGCGCCAGCAGCTCCTCCAGTGGTGGCAATCAGCCCCAGCATTTT.

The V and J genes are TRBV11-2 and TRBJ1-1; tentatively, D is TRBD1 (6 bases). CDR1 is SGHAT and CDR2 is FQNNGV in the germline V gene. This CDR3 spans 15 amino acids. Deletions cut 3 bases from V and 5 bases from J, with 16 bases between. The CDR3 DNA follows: TGTGCCAGCAGCTTTTTTACAGGGCTAGGAACTGAAGCTTTCTTT. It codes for CASSFFTGLGTEAFF.

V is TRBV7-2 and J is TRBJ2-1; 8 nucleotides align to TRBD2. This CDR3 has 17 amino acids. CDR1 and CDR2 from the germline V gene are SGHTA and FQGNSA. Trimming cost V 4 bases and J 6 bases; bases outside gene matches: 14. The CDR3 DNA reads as TGTGCCAGCAGCTCGCCTATGGCAGCGGGAGTGGGCAATGAGCAGTTCTTC. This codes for CASSSPMAAGVGNEQFF.

Here the CDR3 reads CASSVGQGGGYTF. CDR3 bases: TGTGCCAGCAGTGTGGGGCAGGGAGGCGGCTACACCTTC. The V gene is TRBV2, the J gene TRBJ1-2; D may be TRBD1 (5 bases). CDR1 SNHLY and CDR2 FYNNEI come from the germline V gene. The CDR3 is 13 residues long. V shed 4 bases and J shed 8 bases, with 14 bases lying between them.